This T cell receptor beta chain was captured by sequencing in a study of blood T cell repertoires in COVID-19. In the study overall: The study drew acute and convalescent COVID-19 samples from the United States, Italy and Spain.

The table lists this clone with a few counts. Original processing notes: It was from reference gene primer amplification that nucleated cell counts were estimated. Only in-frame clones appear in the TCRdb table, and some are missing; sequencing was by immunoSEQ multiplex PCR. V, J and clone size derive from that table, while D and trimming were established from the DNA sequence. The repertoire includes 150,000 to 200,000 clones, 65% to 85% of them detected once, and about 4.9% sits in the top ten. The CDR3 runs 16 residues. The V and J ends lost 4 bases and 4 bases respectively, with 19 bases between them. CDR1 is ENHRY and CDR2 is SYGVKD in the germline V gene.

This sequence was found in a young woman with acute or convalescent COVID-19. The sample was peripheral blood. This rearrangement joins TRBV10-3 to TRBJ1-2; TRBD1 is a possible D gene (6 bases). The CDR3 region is CAISAPKQGGTYGYTF. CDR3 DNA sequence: TGTGCCATCAGTGCTCCTAAACAGGGAGGGACCTATGGCTACACCTTC.